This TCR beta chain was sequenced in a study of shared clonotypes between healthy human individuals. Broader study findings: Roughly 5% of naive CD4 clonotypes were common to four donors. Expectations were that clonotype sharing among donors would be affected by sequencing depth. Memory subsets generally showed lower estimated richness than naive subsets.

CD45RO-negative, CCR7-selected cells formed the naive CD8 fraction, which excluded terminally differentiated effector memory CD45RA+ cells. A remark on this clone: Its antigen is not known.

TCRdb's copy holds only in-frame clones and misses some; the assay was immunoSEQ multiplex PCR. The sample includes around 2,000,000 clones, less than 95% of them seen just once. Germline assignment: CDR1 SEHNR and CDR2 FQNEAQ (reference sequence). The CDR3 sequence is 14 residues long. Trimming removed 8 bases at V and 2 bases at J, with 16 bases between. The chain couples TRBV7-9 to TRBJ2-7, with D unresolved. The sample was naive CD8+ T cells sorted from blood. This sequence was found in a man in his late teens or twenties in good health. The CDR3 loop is CASSREFSAYEQYF. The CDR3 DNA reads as TGTGCCAGCTCGAGAGAGTTTTCCGCCTACGAGCAGTACTTC.